The clone carrying this T cell receptor (beta chain) was picked up many times. This entry belongs to a study of patients and donors after allogeneic stem cell transplantation. Looked up from germline, CDR1 is SQVTM and CDR2 is ANQGSEA. Unmatched junction bases numbered 4, after V lost 4 bases and J lost 2 bases. The CDR3 covers 14 residues. TCRdb redid the calling of the RT-PCR reads with MiXCR, one entry per CDR3 protein. Altogether some 60,000 distinct CDR3 sequences are present, 13% being singletons, with the ten largest covering approximately 33%. The chain employs TRBV29-1 and TRBJ1-2; TRBD1 aligns across 10 bases. Sequenced sample: blood, either unsorted or a sorted T cell fraction (not recorded which). The clonotype originates from a human donor who was either an allogeneic HSCT recipient or a stem cell or donor lymphocyte infusion donor (not recorded which). It is not recorded whose cells these are; they may come from a transplant donor. As DNA, the CDR3 is TGCAGCGTTGTGGGGGACAGGGGAAACTATGGCTACACCTTC. Protein: CSVVGDRGNYGYTF.